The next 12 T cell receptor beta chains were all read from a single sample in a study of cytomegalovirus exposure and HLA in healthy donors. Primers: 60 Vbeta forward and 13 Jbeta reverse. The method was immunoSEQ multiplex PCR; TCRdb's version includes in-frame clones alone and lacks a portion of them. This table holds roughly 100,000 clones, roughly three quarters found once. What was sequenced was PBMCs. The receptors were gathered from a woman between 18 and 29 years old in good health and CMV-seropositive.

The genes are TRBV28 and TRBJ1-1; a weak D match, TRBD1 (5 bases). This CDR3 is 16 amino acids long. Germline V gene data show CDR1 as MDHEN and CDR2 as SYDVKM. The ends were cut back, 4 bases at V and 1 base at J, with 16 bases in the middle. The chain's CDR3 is CASSSILGLTNTEAFF. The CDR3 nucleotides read TGTGCCAGCAGTTCTATCCTGGGACTGACGAACACTGAAGCTTTCTTT.

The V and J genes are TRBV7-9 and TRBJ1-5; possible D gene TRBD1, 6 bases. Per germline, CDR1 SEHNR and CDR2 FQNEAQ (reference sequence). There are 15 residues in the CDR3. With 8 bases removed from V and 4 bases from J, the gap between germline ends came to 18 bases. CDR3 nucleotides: TGTGCCAGCGCCGGGGGGCCAATACTTAATCAGCCCCAGCATTTT. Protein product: CASAGGPILNQPQHF.

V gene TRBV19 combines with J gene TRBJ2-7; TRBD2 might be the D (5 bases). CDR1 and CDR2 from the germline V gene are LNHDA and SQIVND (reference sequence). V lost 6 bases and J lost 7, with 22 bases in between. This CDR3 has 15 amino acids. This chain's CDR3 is CASRDRGVLQMEQYF. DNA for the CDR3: TGTGCCAGTAGAGATCGGGGAGTTTTACAGATGGAGCAGTACTTC.

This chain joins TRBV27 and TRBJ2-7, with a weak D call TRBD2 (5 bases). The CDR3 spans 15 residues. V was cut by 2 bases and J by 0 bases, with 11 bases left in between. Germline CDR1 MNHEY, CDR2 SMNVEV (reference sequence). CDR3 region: CASSLRATSSYEQYF. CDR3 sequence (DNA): TGTGCCAGCAGTTTACGGGCTACTAGCTCCTACGAGCAGTACTTC.

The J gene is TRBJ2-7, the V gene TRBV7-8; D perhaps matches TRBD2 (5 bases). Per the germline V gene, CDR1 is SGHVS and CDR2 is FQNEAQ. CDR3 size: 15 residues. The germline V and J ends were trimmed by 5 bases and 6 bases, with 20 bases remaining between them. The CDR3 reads CASSTPPGGVSEQYF. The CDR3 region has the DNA TGTGCCAGCAGCACACCCCCCGGAGGCGTTAGCGAGCAGTACTTC. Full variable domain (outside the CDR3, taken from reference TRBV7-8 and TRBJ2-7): GAGVSQSPRYKVAKRGQDVALRCDPISGHVSLFWYQQALGQGPEFLTYFQNEAQLDKSGLPSDRFFAERPEGSVSTLKIQRTQQEDSAVYLCASSTPPGGVSEQYFGPGTRLTVT.

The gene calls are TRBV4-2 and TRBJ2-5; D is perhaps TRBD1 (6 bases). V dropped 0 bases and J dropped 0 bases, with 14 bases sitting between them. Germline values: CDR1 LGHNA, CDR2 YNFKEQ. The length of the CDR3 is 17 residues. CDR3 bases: TGTGCCAGCAGCCAAGAACAAGGGACAAAAAACCAAGAGACCCAGTACTTC. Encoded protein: CASSQEQGTKNQETQYF.

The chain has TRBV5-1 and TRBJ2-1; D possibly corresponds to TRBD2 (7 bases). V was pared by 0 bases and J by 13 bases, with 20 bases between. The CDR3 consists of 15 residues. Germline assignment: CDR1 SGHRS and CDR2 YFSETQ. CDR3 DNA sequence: TGCGCCAGCAGCTTGGGAGGGGGGCTGCCGGGGGGACAGTTCTTC. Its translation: CASSLGGGLPGGQFF.

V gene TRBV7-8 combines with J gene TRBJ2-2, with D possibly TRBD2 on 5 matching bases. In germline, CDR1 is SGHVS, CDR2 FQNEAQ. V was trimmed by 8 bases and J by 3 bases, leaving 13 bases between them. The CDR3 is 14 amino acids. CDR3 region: CASLQRPDTGELFF. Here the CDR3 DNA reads TGTGCCAGCTTACAGCGGCCCGACACCGGGGAGCTGTTTTTT.

This CDR3 is CATKQRIAGAIMNTGELFF. In DNA, the CDR3 is TGTGCCACCAAGCAGCGGATAGCGGGGGCCATTATGAACACCGGGGAGCTGTTTTTT. The rearrangement links TRBV9 to TRBJ2-2; 9 bases are shared with TRBD2. V shed 9 bases, J shed 1 base, and the junction held 19 bases outside the gene matches. The germline V gene has CDR1 SGDLS and CDR2 YYNGEE. This CDR3 has 19 amino acids.

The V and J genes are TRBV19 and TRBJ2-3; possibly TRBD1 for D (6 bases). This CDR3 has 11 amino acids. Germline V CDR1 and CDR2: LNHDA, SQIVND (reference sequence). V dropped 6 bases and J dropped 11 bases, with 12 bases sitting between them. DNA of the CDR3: TGTGCCAGTAGCTACCGACAGGAGCAGTATTTT. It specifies CASSYRQEQYF.

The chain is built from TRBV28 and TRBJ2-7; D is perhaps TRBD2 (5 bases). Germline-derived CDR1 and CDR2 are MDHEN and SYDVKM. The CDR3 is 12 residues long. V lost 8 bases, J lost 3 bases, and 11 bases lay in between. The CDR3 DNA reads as TGTGCCAGCGGACTCCCTCACTACGAGCAGTACTTC. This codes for CASGLPHYEQYF.

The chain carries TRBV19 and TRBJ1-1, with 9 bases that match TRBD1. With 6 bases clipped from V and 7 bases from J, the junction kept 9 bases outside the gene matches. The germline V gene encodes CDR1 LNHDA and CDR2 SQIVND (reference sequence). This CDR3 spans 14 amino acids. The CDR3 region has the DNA TGTGCCAGTAGACTGACACAGGGGGCGGGTGAAGCTTTCTTT. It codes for CASRLTQGAGEAFF.